The rows below give T cell receptor beta chains drawn from one sample of a study of glioma-infiltrating T cells. One entry per CDR3 protein results from TCRdb running MiXCR on the multiplex PCR reads. The sample yields 300,000 to 450,000 distinct CDR3 sequences, approximately 42% seen once. The sample consisted of glioma tissue, nonneoplastic brain tissue, or PBMCs (not recorded which). Source of these receptors: a human donor with low-grade glioma or glioblastoma, undergoing nonglioma brain surgery, or in good health (not recorded which). Each CDR3 is given without its conserved first and last residue. A D gene is named only where the DNA matches it firmly.

D gene: TRBD1; V gene: TRBV27; J gene: TRBJ2-3; CDR3 protein: ASSLGTGHGY
D gene: .; V gene: TRBV6-2/TRBV6-3; J gene: TRBJ1-1; CDR3 protein: ASSYLIAATEAF
D gene: TRBD1; V gene: TRBV20-1; J gene: TRBJ2-7; CDR3 protein: SARARDRGYEQY
D gene: TRBD1; V gene: TRBV2; J gene: TRBJ1-5; CDR3 protein: ASRVGQGLYSNQPQH
D gene: .; V gene: TRBV18; J gene: TRBJ2-3; CDR3 protein: ASSPPTY
D gene: TRBD2; V gene: TRBV20-1; J gene: TRBJ2-7; CDR3 protein: SASGLAGSYEQY
D gene: .; V gene: TRBV20-1; J gene: TRBJ2-3; CDR3 protein: SARDPGKGTDTQY
D gene: .; V gene: TRBV6-1; J gene: TRBJ2-1; CDR3 protein: ASSEDVGRYNEQF
D gene: .; V gene: TRBV4-2; J gene: TRBJ2-7; CDR3 protein: ASSQSVGDTSYEQY
D gene: .; V gene: TRBV7-9; J gene: TRBJ1-2; CDR3 protein: ASSPVGRSYGYT
D gene: .; V gene: TRBV10-3; J gene: TRBJ2-7; CDR3 protein: AISESGTELRQY
D gene: TRBD2; V gene: TRBV6-1; J gene: TRBJ2-5; CDR3 protein: ASGETSGSQETQY
D gene: TRBD1; V gene: TRBV4-1; J gene: TRBJ1-3; CDR3 protein: ASSPPGTGRNTIY
D gene: .; V gene: TRBV6-2/TRBV6-3; J gene: TRBJ1-2; CDR3 protein: ASTLDMLYGYT
D gene: .; V gene: TRBV6-9; J gene: TRBJ2-7; CDR3 protein: ASSLSSASYEQY
D gene: .; V gene: TRBV28; J gene: TRBJ2-7; CDR3 protein: ASSYHIRGSSYKQY
D gene: TRBD2; V gene: TRBV4-3; J gene: TRBJ2-1; CDR3 protein: ASSQFRSSGSNYNEQF
D gene: TRBD1; V gene: TRBV6-6; J gene: TRBJ1-5; CDR3 protein: ASSYGPGTGTRSNQPQH
D gene: .; V gene: TRBV4-3; J gene: TRBJ2-7; CDR3 protein: ASSQVYPSYEQY
D gene: TRBD1; V gene: TRBV24-1; J gene: TRBJ1-2; CDR3 protein: ATSDFGQAYGYT
D gene: TRBD2; V gene: TRBV20-1; J gene: TRBJ2-7; CDR3 protein: SAPRLAGRTGEQY
D gene: .; V gene: TRBV5-1; J gene: TRBJ2-3; CDR3 protein: ASSPQRQHDTQY
D gene: TRBD2; V gene: TRBV7-8; J gene: TRBJ2-3; CDR3 protein: ASSLAERESTQY
D gene: .; V gene: TRBV14; J gene: TRBJ2-3; CDR3 protein: ASSPLGGSTDTQY
D gene: TRBD2; V gene: TRBV6-5; J gene: TRBJ2-7; CDR3 protein: ASSYLGTKGEQY
D gene: TRBD2; V gene: TRBV20-1; J gene: TRBJ2-7; CDR3 protein: SARVPGLAGGRYEQY
D gene: TRBD2; V gene: TRBV28; J gene: TRBJ2-2; CDR3 protein: ASSYGASGSWNTGELF
D gene: TRBD1; V gene: TRBV25-1; J gene: TRBJ2-7; CDR3 protein: ASSDPRTGYEQY
D gene: .; V gene: TRBV27; J gene: TRBJ2-1; CDR3 protein: AIRLGRNSYNEQF
D gene: .; V gene: TRBV27; J gene: TRBJ2-5; CDR3 protein: ASSLVATSWETQY